This T cell receptor (beta chain) was retrieved from a study of T cell responses to AZD1222 COVID-19 vaccine. This clone has just one count. The antigen is undetermined. Produced via immunoSEQ multiplex PCR; TCRdb's table is partial and in-frame only. The sample holds roughly 180,000 clones, more than 85% seen once. The germline V and J ends were trimmed by 5 bases and 5 bases, with 7 bases remaining between them. CDR1 and CDR2 from the germline V gene are LNHDA and SQIVND (reference sequence). The CDR3 sequence is 12 residues long. Study results and caveats: White British people made up most donors, females outnumbered males, and clonal diversity was possibly underestimated.

The gene calls are TRBV19 and TRBJ2-1, with no clear D. Material: peripheral blood, obtained 28 days after the second AZD1222 dose. The receptor comes from an adult who received the AZD1222 COVID-19 vaccine. CDR3 nucleotides: TGTGCCAGTAGTGCCGGCCACAATGAGCAGTTCTTC. It codes for CASSAGHNEQFF.